The 18 T cell receptor beta chains below all came from one sample that was sequenced in a study of CD8+ T cells in alopecia areata. As the sequencing template, cDNA was produced by extracting RNA and reverse transcribing it. Sequencing was performed with immunoSEQ multiplex PCR; in TCRdb, only in-frame clones are kept and a portion is missing. The profile shows 75,000 to 100,000 clones, 41% of them singletons. Sequenced sample: CD4+ T cells sorted from blood. Every receptor here comes from a human donor with alopecia areata.

V and J are TRBV30 and TRBJ1-2; D not resolved. Trimming cost V 3 bases and J 0 bases, with 26 bases left between them. CDR1 and CDR2 from the germline V gene are GTSNPN and SVGIG (reference sequence). This CDR3 spans 19 amino acids. The CDR3 spells CAWSPNSPVRMVTNYGYTF. Written as DNA, the CDR3 is TGTGCCTGGAGCCCAAACTCCCCGGTTAGGATGGTAACTAACTATGGCTACACCTTC.

This clone appeared a single time. The chain uses TRBV4-2 and TRBJ2-1; D is undetermined. This CDR3 contains 13 residues. The V gene lost 4 bases and the J gene lost 7 bases, with 11 bases spanning the gap. The V gene's germline CDR1 is LGHNA and CDR2 YNFKEQ. The CDR3 reads CASSRHVRNEQFF. The CDR3 coding sequence is TGTGCCAGCAGCCGCCACGTAAGGAATGAGCAGTTCTTC.

The V and J genes are TRBV27 and TRBJ2-1; TRBD1 or TRBD2 may be the D gene (5 bases each). Germline V gene lookup returns CDR1 MNHEY and CDR2 SMNVEV (reference sequence). This CDR3 has 13 amino acids. V lost 4 bases, J lost 9 bases, and 13 bases lay in between. DNA of the CDR3: TGTGCCAGCAGTTATGGGACGGCGGGTGAGCAGTTCTTC. Encoded protein: CASSYGTAGEQFF.

The rearrangement uses TRBV18 and TRBJ1-6, with a possible D match to TRBD1 (5 bases). CDR3 length: 15 amino acids. The V end was cut by 3 bases, the J end by 4 bases, with 10 bases between. Germline V lookup: CDR1 KGHSH, CDR2 LQKENI. This CDR3 is CASSPGTAYNSPLHF. CDR3 nucleotide sequence: TGTGCCAGCTCACCCGGGACCGCTTATAATTCACCCCTCCACTTT.

The chain combines TRBV27 with TRBJ2-6, with D unclear. V was pared by 6 bases and J by 0 bases, with 15 bases between. In germline, CDR1 is MNHEY, CDR2 SMNVEV (reference sequence). The CDR3 has 17 residues. CDR3 sequence: CASSPTPRTSGANVLTF. Here the CDR3 DNA reads TGTGCCAGCAGCCCAACCCCCCGCACCTCTGGGGCCAACGTCCTGACTTTC.

The chain employs TRBV11-2 and TRBJ2-5; D possibly corresponds to TRBD1 (5 bases). The CDR3 runs 16 residues. The V end lost 5 bases, the J end lost 0 bases, and 16 bases lay between the germline ends. Looked up from germline, CDR1 is SGHAT and CDR2 is FQNNGV. The CDR3 region is CASSPTWGRYQETQYF. The CDR3, as DNA: TGTGCCAGCAGCCCTACGTGGGGCCGGTACCAAGAGACCCAGTACTTC.

In the case of this clone: At one end, the junction sequence differs from germline, possibly due to a read error. The CDR3 region has the DNA TGCAGCGTCGAAGCGAGAACGAACACCGGGGAGCTGTTTTTT. Amino acids: CSVEARTNTGELFF. This chain joins TRBV29-1 and TRBJ2-2; D ambiguous. In germline, CDR1 is SQVTM, CDR2 ANQGSEA. There are 14 residues in the CDR3.

The chain is built from TRBV5-1 and TRBJ2-3, with TRBD1 identical over 9 bases. The V gene's germline CDR1 is SGHRS and CDR2 YFSETQ. The CDR3 runs to 15 residues. The ends lost 3 bases at V and 6 bases at J; junction bases unmatched: 8. CDR3 coding DNA: TGCGCCAGCAGCTCCGGGACAGGGTCATTGGATACGCAGTATTTT. It yields the protein CASSSGTGSLDTQYF.

This chain connects TRBV29-1 to TRBJ2-1, with TRBD1 matching 10 bases. The V and J ends lost 6 bases and 6 bases, in that order; junction bases with no gene match: 11. Germline V gene sequence: CDR1 SQVTM, CDR2 ANQGSEA. There are 15 residues in the CDR3. DNA of the CDR3: TGCAGCGTCGCCGGGGGACAGGGGATACGCAATGAGCAGTTCTTC. Translation: CSVAGGQGIRNEQFF.

This chain uses TRBV28 with TRBJ2-5; D gene ambiguous. V was trimmed by 3 bases and J by 0 bases, leaving 5 bases between them. The CDR3 contains 13 residues. CDR1 and CDR2 (germline): MDHEN, SYDVKM. As DNA, the CDR3 is TGTGCCAGCAGTTTGGGGAACCAAGAGACCCAGTACTTC. Protein product: CASSLGNQETQYF.

The chain carries TRBV30 and TRBJ1-2; a possible D gene is TRBD1 (5 bases). V dropped 4 bases and J dropped 5 bases, with 23 bases sitting between them. CDR1 is GTSNPN and CDR2 is SVGIG in the germline V gene (reference sequence). The CDR3 spans 16 residues. The CDR3 loop is CAWIITPGRSRYGYTF. DNA for the CDR3: TGTGCCTGGATTATTACTCCGGGACGCTCTCGTTATGGCTACACCTTC.

The chain uses TRBV19 and TRBJ2-5; 7 bases map to TRBD1. The junction had 12 bases not matched to a gene; V was cut back by 4 bases and J by 4 bases. The germline CDR1 and CDR2 sequences are LNHDA and SQIVND (reference sequence). CDR3 length: 16 residues. The CDR3 DNA sequence: TGTGCCAGTAGTAAGAACCGACAGGGTGATGGAGAGACCCAGTACTTC. As protein: CASSKNRQGDGETQYF.

This chain joins TRBV27 and TRBJ2-1; 9 nucleotides agree with TRBD1. J gave up 4 bases and V 7 bases, and 5 bases lay outside the gene matches. Per germline, CDR1 MNHEY and CDR2 SMNVEV (reference sequence). This CDR3 has 14 residues. CDR3 loop: CASTGDRGYNEQFF. CDR3 coding DNA: TGTGCCAGCACCGGAGACAGGGGGTACAATGAGCAGTTCTTC.

CDR3: CASSLGGTAIYSNQPQHF. CDR3 coding DNA: TGTGCCAGCAGTTTAGGCGGGACAGCGATTTATAGCAATCAGCCCCAGCATTTT. This rearrangement joins TRBV27 to TRBJ1-5; TRBD1 agrees at 7 bases. The CDR3 length is 18 residues. Germline values: CDR1 MNHEY, CDR2 SMNVEV (reference sequence). V dropped 2 bases and J dropped 0; count of bases not matched to a gene: 10.

The CDR3 here is CASSQNLAGGHGELFF. The CDR3, as DNA: TGTGCCAGCAGCCAAAACCTAGCGGGGGGACACGGGGAGCTGTTTTTT. The V call is TRBV4-2, the J call TRBJ2-2; 11 nucleotides match TRBD2. This CDR3 comprises 16 residues. Germline V CDR1 and CDR2: LGHNA, YNFKEQ. The V gene end was trimmed by 2 bases and the J gene end by 7 bases; junction bases not matched to a gene: 6.

The sample holds a few counts of this clone. The V gene is TRBV6-6, the J gene TRBJ1-2; D not certain. Germline CDR1 and CDR2: MNHNY and SVGAGI (reference sequence). The CDR3 runs to 13 residues. The V end lost 6 bases, the J end lost 4 bases, and 12 bases lay between the germline ends. The chain's CDR3 is CASSSEQPYGYTF. The DNA of the CDR3 is TGTGCCAGCAGCAGTGAGCAGCCCTATGGCTACACCTTC.

The genes are TRBV7-9 and TRBJ1-2, with D unresolved. Per germline, CDR1 SEHNR and CDR2 FQNEAQ (reference sequence). The V gene lost 5 bases and the J gene lost 5 bases, with 18 bases spanning the gap. CDR3 length: 15 residues. The CDR3 sequence: CASSPTATFAYGYTF. The CDR3 DNA follows: TGTGCCAGCAGCCCTACAGCGACCTTCGCTTATGGCTACACCTTC. Drawing the rest from reference TRBV7-9 and TRBJ1-2, the complete variable domain is DTGVSQNPRHKITKRGQNVTFRCDPISEHNRLYWYRQTLGQGPEFLTYFQNEAQLEKSRLLSDRFSAERPKGSFSTLEIQRTEQGDSAMYLCASSPTATFAYGYTFGSGTRLTVV.

V and J are TRBV29-1 and TRBJ1-5; D might be TRBD1 (5 bases). The CDR3 is made up of 13 amino acids. Per germline, CDR1 SQVTM and CDR2 ANQGSEA. The germline V and J ends were trimmed by 3 bases and 6 bases, with 12 bases remaining between them. CDR3 region: CSVDWGRGQPQHF. The CDR3 coding sequence is TGCAGCGTTGATTGGGGGAGGGGTCAGCCCCAGCATTTT.